The present entry profiles one TCR beta chain with its context. Its antigen is undetermined. Clones were sequenced by immunoSEQ multiplex PCR, and TCRdb holds only the in-frame ones, with some missing. Altogether 35,000 to 45,000 clones are present, approximately 77% being singletons, with the ten largest covering 11%. This entry is derived from a study of radiotherapy plus CTLA-4 blockade in lung cancer. Across the whole study: Objective responses arose in approximately 17% of patients, and 31% experienced disease control.

Overall study findings and caveats: The study found tumor-derived TCR clones expanded in blood after radiotherapy plus ipilimumab. Best predicting response, reportedly, were early blood T cell clone dynamics, with interferon-beta.

Receiving focal radiation plus CTLA-4 blockade with ipilimumab were patients who had chemo-refractory metastatic non-small-cell lung cancer. Source: peripheral blood, taken from a patient treated with radiotherapy plus ipilimumab. This sequence was found in a human donor with non-small cell lung cancer who had stable disease on radiotherapy plus ipilimumab.

The CDR3 DNA sequence: TGTGCCAGCTCTCCCGTGGAGGGGGAGACCCAGTACTTC. It translates to CASSPVEGETQYF. V and J are TRBV18 and TRBJ2-5, with D possibly being TRBD2 (6 bases). In germline, CDR1 is KGHSH, CDR2 LQKENI. The CDR3 loop spans 13 amino acids. Deletions cut 6 bases from V and 5 bases from J, with 13 bases between.